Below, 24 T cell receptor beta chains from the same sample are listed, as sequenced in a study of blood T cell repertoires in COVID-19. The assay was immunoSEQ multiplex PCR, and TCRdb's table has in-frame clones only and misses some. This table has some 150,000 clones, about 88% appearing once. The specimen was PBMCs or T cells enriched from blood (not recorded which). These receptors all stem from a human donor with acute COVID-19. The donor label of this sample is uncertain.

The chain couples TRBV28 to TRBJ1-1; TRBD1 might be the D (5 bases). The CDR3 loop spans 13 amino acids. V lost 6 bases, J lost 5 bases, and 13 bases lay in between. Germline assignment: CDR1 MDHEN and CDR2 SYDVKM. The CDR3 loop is CASRPTALTEAFF. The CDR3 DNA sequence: TGTGCCAGCAGACCGACAGCCCTAACTGAAGCTTTCTTT.

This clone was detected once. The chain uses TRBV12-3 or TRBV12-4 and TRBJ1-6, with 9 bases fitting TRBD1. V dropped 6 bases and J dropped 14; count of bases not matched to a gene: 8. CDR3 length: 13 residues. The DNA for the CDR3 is TGTGCCAGCAGCCTACAGGGGGCTGGAACCCTCCACTTT. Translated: CASSLQGAGTLHF.

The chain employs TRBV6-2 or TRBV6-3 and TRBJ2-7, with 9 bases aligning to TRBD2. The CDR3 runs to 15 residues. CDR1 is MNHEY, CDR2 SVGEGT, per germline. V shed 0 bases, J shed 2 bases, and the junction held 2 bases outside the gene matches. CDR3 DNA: TGTGCCAGCAGTTACTCTAGCGGGGGAGCCTACGAGCAGTACTTC. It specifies CASSYSSGGAYEQYF.

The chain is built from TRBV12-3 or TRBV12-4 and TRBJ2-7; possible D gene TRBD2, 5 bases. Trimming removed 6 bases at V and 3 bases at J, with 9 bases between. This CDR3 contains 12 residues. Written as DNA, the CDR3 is TGTGCCAGCAGCTCGGACTTCTACGAGCAGTACTTC. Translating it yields CASSSDFYEQYF.

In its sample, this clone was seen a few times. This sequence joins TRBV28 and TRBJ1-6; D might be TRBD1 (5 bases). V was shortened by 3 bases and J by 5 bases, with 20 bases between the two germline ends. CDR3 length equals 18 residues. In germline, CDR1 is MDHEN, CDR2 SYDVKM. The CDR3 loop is CASSFPSGGWGDNSPLHF. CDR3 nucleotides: TGTGCCAGCAGTTTCCCGTCCGGCGGATGGGGCGATAATTCACCCCTCCACTTT. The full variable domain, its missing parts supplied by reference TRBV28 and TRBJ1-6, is DVKVTQSSRYLVKRTGEKVFLECVQDMDHENMFWYRQDPGLGLRLIYFSYDVKMKEKGDIPEGYSVSREKKERFSLILESASTNQTSMYLCASSFPSGGWGDNSPLHFGNGTRLTVT.

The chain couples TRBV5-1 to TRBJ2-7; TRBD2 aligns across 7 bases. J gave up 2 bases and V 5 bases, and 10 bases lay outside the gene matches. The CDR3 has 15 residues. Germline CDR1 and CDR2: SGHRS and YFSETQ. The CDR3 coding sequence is TGCGCCAGCAGTCCGGGAGGCGGACTTCCCTACGAGCAGTACTTC. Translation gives CASSPGGGLPYEQYF.

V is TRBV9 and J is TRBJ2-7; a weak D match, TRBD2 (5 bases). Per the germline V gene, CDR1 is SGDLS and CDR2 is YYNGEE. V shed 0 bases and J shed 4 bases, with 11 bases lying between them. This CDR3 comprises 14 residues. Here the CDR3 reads CASSVDSRGYEQYF. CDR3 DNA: TGTGCCAGCAGCGTAGATTCCCGCGGGTACGAGCAGTACTTC.

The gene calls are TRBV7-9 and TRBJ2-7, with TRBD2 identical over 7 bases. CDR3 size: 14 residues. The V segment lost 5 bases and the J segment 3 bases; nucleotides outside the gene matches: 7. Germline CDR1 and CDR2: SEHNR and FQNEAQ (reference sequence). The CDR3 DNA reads TGTGCCAGCAGCCCGGGGGGAGAAAGCTACGAGCAGTACTTC. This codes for CASSPGGESYEQYF.

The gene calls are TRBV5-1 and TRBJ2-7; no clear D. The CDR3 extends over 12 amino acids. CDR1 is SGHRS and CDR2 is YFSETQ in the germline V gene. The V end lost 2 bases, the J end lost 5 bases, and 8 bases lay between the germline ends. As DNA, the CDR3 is TGCGCCAGCAGCTTAACTCGCGACGAGCAGTACTTC. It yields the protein CASSLTRDEQYF.

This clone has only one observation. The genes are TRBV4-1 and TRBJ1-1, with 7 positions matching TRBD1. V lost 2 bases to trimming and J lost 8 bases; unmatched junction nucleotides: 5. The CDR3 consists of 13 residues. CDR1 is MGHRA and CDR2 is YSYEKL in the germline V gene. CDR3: CASSQLGQEEAFF. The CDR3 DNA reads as TGCGCCAGCAGCCAACTAGGACAGGAGGAAGCTTTCTTT.

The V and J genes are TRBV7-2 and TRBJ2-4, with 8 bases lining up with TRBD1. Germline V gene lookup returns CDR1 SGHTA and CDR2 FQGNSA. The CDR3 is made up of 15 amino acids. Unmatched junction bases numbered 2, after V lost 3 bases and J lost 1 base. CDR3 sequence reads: CASSLGQAAKNIQYF. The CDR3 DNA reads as TGTGCCAGCAGCTTGGGACAGGCGGCCAAAAACATTCAGTACTTC.

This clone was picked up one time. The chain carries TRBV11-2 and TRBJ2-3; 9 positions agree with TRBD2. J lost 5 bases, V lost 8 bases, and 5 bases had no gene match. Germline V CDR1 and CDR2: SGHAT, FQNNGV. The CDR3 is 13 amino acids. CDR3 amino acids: CASRLAGLDTQYF. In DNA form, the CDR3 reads TGTGCCAGCCGGCTAGCGGGGTTAGATACGCAGTATTTT.

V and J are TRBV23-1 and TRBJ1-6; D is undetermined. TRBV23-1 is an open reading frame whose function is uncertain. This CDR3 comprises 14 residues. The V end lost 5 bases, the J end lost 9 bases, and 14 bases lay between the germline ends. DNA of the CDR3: TGCGCCAGCAGTTCGGAGGCCCGTTGTTCACCCCTCCACTTT. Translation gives CASSSEARCSPLHF.

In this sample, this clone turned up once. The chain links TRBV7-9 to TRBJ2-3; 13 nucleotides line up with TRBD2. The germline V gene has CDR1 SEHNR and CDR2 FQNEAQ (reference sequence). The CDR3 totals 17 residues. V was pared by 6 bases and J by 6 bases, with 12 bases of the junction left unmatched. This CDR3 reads CASSRQLAGGTSDTQYF. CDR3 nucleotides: TGTGCCAGCAGTCGACAACTAGCGGGGGGGACGTCGGATACGCAGTATTTT.

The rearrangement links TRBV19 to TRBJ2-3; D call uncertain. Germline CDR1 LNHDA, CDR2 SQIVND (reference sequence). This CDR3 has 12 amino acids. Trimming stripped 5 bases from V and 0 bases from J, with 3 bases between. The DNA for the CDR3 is TGTGCCAGTAGTTATAGCACAGATACGCAGTATTTT. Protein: CASSYSTDTQYF.

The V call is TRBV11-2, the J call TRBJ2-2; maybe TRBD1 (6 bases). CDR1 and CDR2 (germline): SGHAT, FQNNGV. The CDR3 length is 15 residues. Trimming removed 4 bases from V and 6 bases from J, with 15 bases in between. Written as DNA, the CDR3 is TGTGCCAGCAGCTCCTTCACAGGGTCCGCCGGGGAGCTGTTTTTT. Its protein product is CASSSFTGSAGELFF.

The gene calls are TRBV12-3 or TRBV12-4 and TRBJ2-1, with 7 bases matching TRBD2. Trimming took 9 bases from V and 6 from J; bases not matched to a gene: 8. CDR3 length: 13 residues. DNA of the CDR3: TGTGCCAGTTCCGGGACTAAATTCAATGAGCAGTTCTTC. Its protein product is CASSGTKFNEQFF.

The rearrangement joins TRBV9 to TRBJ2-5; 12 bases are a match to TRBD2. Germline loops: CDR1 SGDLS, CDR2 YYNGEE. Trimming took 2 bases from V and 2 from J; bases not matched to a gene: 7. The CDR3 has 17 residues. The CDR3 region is CASSVGLAGPLQETQYF. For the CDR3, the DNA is TGTGCCAGCAGCGTCGGACTAGCGGGGCCGTTACAAGAGACCCAGTACTTC. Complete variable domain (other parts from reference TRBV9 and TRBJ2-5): DSGVTQTPKHLITATGQRVTLRCSPRSGDLSVYWYQQSLDQGLQFLIQYYNGEERAKGNILERFSAQQFPDLHSELNLSSLELGDSALYFCASSVGLAGPLQETQYFGPGTRLLVL.

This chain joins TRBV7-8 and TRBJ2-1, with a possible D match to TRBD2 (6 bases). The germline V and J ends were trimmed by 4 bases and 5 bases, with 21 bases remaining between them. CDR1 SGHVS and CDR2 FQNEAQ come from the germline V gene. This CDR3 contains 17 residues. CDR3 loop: CASSYTVGRGDNNEQFF. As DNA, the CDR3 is TGTGCCAGCAGCTATACCGTCGGGCGGGGAGACAACAATGAGCAGTTCTTC.

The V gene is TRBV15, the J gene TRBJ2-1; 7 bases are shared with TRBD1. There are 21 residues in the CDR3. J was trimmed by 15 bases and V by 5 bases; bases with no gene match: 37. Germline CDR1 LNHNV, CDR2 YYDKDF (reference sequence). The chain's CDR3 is CATSLTEQGTKRPADPRARFF. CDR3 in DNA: TGTGCCACCAGCCTAACTGAACAGGGGACGAAGCGGCCCGCGGACCCCCGTGCACGGTTCTTC.

The CDR3 spells CASSPLQGYEQYF. DNA for the CDR3: TGTGCCAGCTCACCACTACAGGGATACGAGCAGTACTTC. V and J are TRBV18 and TRBJ2-7, with D maybe TRBD1 (6 bases). Germline assignment: CDR1 KGHSH and CDR2 LQKENI. V dropped 1 base and J dropped 4 bases, with 8 bases sitting between them. The CDR3 runs 13 residues.

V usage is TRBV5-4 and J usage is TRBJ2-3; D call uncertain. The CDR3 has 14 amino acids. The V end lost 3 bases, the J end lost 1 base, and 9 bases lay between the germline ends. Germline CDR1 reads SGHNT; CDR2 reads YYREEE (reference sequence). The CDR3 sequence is CASSSARGTDTQYF. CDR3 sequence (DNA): TGTGCCAGCAGCTCCGCTCGGGGCACAGATACGCAGTATTTT.

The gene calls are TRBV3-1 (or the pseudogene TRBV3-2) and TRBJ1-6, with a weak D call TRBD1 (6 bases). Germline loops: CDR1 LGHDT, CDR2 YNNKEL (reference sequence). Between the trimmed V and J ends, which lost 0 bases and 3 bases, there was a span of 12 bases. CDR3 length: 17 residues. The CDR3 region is CASSQDAGGSYNSPLHF. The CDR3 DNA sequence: TGTGCCAGCAGCCAAGATGCGGGGGGCAGCTATAATTCACCCCTCCACTTT.

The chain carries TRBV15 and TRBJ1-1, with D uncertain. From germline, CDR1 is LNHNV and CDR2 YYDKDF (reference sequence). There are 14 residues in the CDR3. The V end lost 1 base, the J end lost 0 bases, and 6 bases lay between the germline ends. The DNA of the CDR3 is TGTGCCACCAGCAGAGGAGGGATGAACACTGAAGCTTTCTTT. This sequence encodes CATSRGGMNTEAFF.